A single sample gave rise to the 11 T cell receptor beta chains below, sequenced in a study of cytomegalovirus exposure and HLA in healthy donors. Measured with immunoSEQ multiplex PCR; TCRdb has only the in-frame clones, and not every one. The table records about 160,000 clones, less than 90% of them present only once. Sequenced input: PBMCs. The receptors were gathered from a man aged 25-45 years in good health and CMV-seropositive.

The chain combines TRBV7-3 with TRBJ2-2; the match to TRBD2 covers 7 bases. Per germline, CDR1 SGHTA and CDR2 FQGTGA. The ends lost 5 bases at V and 5 bases at J; junction bases unmatched: 8. The CDR3 contains 15 residues. This CDR3 is CASSAQTGGTGELFF. CDR3 nucleotides: TGTGCCAGCAGCGCCCAGACCGGGGGGACCGGGGAGCTGTTTTTT.

Regarding this clone: The same CDR3 can be traced to other DNA sequences in this sample. The chain has TRBV2 and TRBJ2-7, with TRBD1 identical over 9 bases. Germline V lookup: CDR1 SNHLY, CDR2 FYNNEI. The CDR3 consists of 13 residues. V lost 6 bases and J lost 1; bases outside the gene matches: 1. CDR3 nucleotides: TGTGCCAGCAGGGGGACAGGGTCCTACGAGCAGTACTTC. Its translation is CASRGTGSYEQYF.

The rearrangement links TRBV5-1 to TRBJ1-2; D gene ambiguous. Germline CDR1 SGHRS, CDR2 YFSETQ. The CDR3 runs 12 residues. Deletions cut 4 bases from V and 8 bases from J, with 12 bases between. This CDR3 reads CASSQAGVGYTF. As DNA, the CDR3 is TGCGCCAGCAGCCAGGCGGGAGTAGGCTACACCTTC.

The rearrangement uses TRBV7-3 and TRBJ2-3; 8 nucleotides align to TRBD2. This CDR3 has 14 amino acids. Unmatched junction bases numbered 7, after V lost 5 bases and J lost 6 bases. Germline-derived CDR1 and CDR2 are SGHTA and FQGTGA. CDR3: CASSPAGGRDTQYF. The CDR3 bases are TGTGCCAGCAGCCCCGCGGGGGGCCGGGATACGCAGTATTTT.

This chain uses TRBV14 with TRBJ2-5, with a tentative D call TRBD1 (6 bases). Trimming pared 4 bases from V and 5 bases from J, leaving 17 bases between. The CDR3 spans 15 residues. The germline V gene encodes CDR1 SGHDN and CDR2 FVKESK. The CDR3 loop reads CASSPTGISLETQYF. Here the CDR3 DNA reads TGTGCCAGCAGCCCCACAGGGATTTCTTTGGAGACCCAGTACTTC.

This clone has a single count. The genes are TRBV18 and TRBJ2-1, with D maybe TRBD1 (6 bases). CDR1 and CDR2 (germline): KGHSH, LQKENI. The CDR3 is made up of 13 amino acids. The ends were cut back, 4 bases at V and 8 bases at J, with 12 bases in the middle. CDR3 DNA sequence: TGTGCCAGCTCACAACAGGACAGCGATGAGCAGTTCTTC. Protein sequence: CASSQQDSDEQFF.

This sequence joins TRBV4-3 and TRBJ1-1; no clear D gene. Germline loops: CDR1 LGHNA, CDR2 YSLEER. Trimming took off 10 bases at V and 0 bases at J, with 12 bases between the two ends. This CDR3 has 13 residues. The CDR3 DNA follows: TGCGCCACCTCCGACACCCTGAACACTGAAGCTTTCTTT. Amino acids: CATSDTLNTEAFF.

V is TRBV5-1 and J is TRBJ2-3, with TRBD2 identical over 7 bases. J was trimmed by 4 bases and V by 0 bases; bases with no gene match: 5. The CDR3 has 15 residues. CDR1 is SGHRS, CDR2 YFSETQ, per germline. The CDR3 protein is CASSLGAGRADTQYF. For the CDR3, the DNA is TGCGCCAGCAGCTTGGGGGCAGGGAGGGCAGATACGCAGTATTTT.

The rearrangement links TRBV28 to TRBJ2-5; 7 nucleotides agree with TRBD1. The CDR3 is 11 amino acids. CDR1 is MDHEN, CDR2 SYDVKM, per germline. V lost 10 bases to trimming and J lost 3 bases; unmatched junction nucleotides: 2. CDR3 sequence reads: CATGTEETQYF. DNA for the CDR3: TGTGCCACCGGGACAGAAGAGACCCAGTACTTC.

The J gene is TRBJ2-2, the V gene TRBV19; D may be TRBD1 (6 bases). Germline CDR1 and CDR2: LNHDA and SQIVND (reference sequence). The V end lost 4 bases, the J end lost 5 bases, and 14 bases lay between the germline ends. The CDR3 totals 15 residues. The CDR3 spells CASSKLIQGTGELFF. The CDR3 DNA follows: TGTGCCAGTAGTAAACTCATTCAGGGGACCGGGGAGCTGTTTTTT. Full variable domain (outside the CDR3, taken from reference TRBV19 and TRBJ2-2): DGGITQSPKYLFRKEGQNVTLSCEQNLNHDAMYWYRQDPGQGLRLIYYSQIVNDFQKGDIAEGYSVSREKKESFPLTVTSAQKNPTAFYLCASSKLIQGTGELFFGEGSRLTVL.

Ten or more counts support this clone. J is TRBJ1-1 and V is TRBV2; TRBD1 aligns across 9 bases. The germline gives CDR1 SNHLY, CDR2 FYNNEI. Losses at the gene ends were 0 bases for V and 1 base for J; bases not matched to a gene: 12. This CDR3 is built from 19 residues. CDR3 DNA sequence: TGTGCCAGCAGTGAAGCGCTTCTGGGACAGGGTTCAGGGAACACTGAAGCTTTCTTT. It encodes CASSEALLGQGSGNTEAFF.